This record looks at one T cell receptor beta chain sequence and its context. Approximately 320,000 cells per CD8+ T cell subset were flow-sorted in triplicate. The CDR3 contains 15 residues. These data originate in a study of CXCR3-negative and CXCR3-positive naive CD8 T cells. TRB cDNA was prepared as libraries by UMI-labeled 5' RACE. TCRdb reprocessed the 5' RACE reads and reports one entry per CDR3 protein, with no DNA. This sample's table reports 100,000 to 150,000 distinct CDR3 sequences. This TCR came from a human donor in good health. Some clones in this sample may be carry-over from other donors' samples. The chain joins TRBV12-3 or TRBV12-4 to TRBJ2-2; TCRdb names TRBD1, which stays unverified in the absence of DNA. The sequenced material came from naive CXCR3- CD8+ T cells from blood. Subset denoted: CD45RO-CCR7+CD27+CD95- naive CD8+ T cells lacking CXCR3 (TNR3-). The CDR3 loop reads CASSPAGGITGELFF.